Given below is one TCR beta chain in context. Its matching antigen is unknown. Only in-frame clones appear in the TCRdb table, and some are missing; sequencing was by immunoSEQ multiplex PCR. The sample has roughly 76,000 clones; about 90% are singletons. From germline, CDR1 is SEHNR and CDR2 FQNEAQ (reference sequence). The length of the CDR3 is 15 residues. The ends were cut back, 5 bases at V and 2 bases at J, with 16 bases in the middle. This specimen comes from a study of OX40 agonist ivuxolimab in advanced cancers. The wider study: The study gave patients intravenous ivuxolimab at 0.01 to 10 mg/kg every 2 weeks.

Regarding the study as a whole: In the 0.1 to 3.0 mg/kg range, CD4+ and CD8+ blood T cells had expanded clonally by week 6. Averaging showed that CD8+ T cells had more expanded clones than CD4+ did.

This specimen was CD4+ or CD8+ T cells sorted from blood, taken in a trial of the OX40 agonist ivuxolimab. This receptor was identified in an adult with an advanced solid tumor such as melanoma, head and neck, liver or kidney cancer. V is TRBV7-9 and J is TRBJ2-7, with D possibly being TRBD2 (6 bases). CDR3 DNA sequence: TGTGCCAGCAGCACTATAGGAGAGCGGGCCTACGAGCAGTACTTC. Protein: CASSTIGERAYEQYF.